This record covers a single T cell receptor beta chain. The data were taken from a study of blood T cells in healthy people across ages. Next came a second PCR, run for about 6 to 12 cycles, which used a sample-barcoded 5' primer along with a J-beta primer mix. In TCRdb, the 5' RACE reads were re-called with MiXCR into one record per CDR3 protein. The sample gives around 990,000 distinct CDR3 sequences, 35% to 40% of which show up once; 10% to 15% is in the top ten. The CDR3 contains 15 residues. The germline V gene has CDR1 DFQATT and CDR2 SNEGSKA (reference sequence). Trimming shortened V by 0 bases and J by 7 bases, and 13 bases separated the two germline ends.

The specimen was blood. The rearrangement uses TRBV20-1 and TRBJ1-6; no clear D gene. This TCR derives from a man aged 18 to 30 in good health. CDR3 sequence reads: CSARDTGGRNSPLHF. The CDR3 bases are TGCAGTGCTAGAGATACGGGCGGTAGGAATTCACCCCTCCACTTT.